Listed here is a single T cell receptor beta chain. From germline, CDR1 is SQVTM and CDR2 ANQGSEA. Trimming at V came to 5 bases and at J to 3 bases, leaving 4 bases not matched to a gene. The CDR3 covers 13 residues. The data originate from a study of technical replicates of blood from several donors. Method: immunoSEQ multiplex PCR; TCRdb's copy keeps in-frame clones and lacks some. The sample lists approximately 81,000 clones, approximately 94% occurring once. Material: T cells isolated from PBMCs. The chain is built from TRBV29-1 and TRBJ2-1; TRBD1 agrees at 7 bases. The source is a human donor in good health. CDR3 amino acids: CSVQGESYNEQFF. CDR3 bases: TGCAGCGTTCAGGGGGAAAGCTACAATGAGCAGTTCTTC.